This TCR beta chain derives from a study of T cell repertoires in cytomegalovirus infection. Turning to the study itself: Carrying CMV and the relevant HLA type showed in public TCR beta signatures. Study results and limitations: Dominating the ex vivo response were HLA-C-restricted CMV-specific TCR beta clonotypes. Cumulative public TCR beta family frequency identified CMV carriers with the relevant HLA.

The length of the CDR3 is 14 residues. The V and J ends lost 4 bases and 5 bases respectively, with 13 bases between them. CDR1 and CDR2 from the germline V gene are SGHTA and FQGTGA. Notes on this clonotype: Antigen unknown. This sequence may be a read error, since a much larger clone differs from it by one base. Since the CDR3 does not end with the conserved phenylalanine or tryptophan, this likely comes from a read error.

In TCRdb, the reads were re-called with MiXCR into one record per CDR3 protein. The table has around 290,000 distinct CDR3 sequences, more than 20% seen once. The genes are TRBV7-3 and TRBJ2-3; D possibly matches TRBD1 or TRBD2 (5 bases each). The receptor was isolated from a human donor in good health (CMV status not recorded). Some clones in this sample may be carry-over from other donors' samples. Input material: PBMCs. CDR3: CASSSGRAGDTQYS. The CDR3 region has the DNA TGTGCCAGCAGCTCGGGCAGGGCGGGAGATACGCAGTATTCT.